Below are 8 T cell receptor beta chains sequenced from a single sample in a study of blood T cell repertoires in COVID-19. TCRdb's copy holds only in-frame clones and misses some; the assay was immunoSEQ multiplex PCR. The table lists 200,000 to 250,000 clones, nearly 85% of them singletons. The source material was peripheral blood. The source is a human donor in a cohort sampled during active COVID-19.

The gene calls are TRBV4-1 and TRBJ2-3; D is perhaps TRBD1 (6 bases). Trimming removed 4 bases from V and 4 bases from J, with 21 bases in between. The length of the CDR3 is 17 residues. Germline CDR1 reads MGHRA; CDR2 reads YSYEKL. CDR3 DNA: TGCGCCAGCAGCCCCTCAGGGGCGAGTCCACCCCCAGATACGCAGTATTTT. It encodes CASSPSGASPPPDTQYF.

J is TRBJ2-4 and V is TRBV7-9; TRBD1 aligns across 9 bases. CDR3 length: 18 residues. The V and J ends lost 1 base and 1 base, in that order; junction bases with no gene match: 8. Germline lookup yields CDR1 SEHNR and CDR2 FQNEAQ (reference sequence). The CDR3 coding sequence is TGTGCCAGCAGCTTAGAGGGGACAGGGAGTCTGGCCAAAAACATTCAGTACTTC. Translated: CASSLEGTGSLAKNIQYF.

The CDR3 here is CASSIYGEGSRTEAFF. CDR3 nucleotides: TGTGCCAGTAGTATCTATGGGGAGGGGAGCCGGACTGAAGCTTTCTTT. The chain couples TRBV19 to TRBJ1-1, with D possibly being TRBD1 (5 bases). Trimming stripped 3 bases from V and 5 bases from J, with 19 bases between. Germline V gene data show CDR1 as LNHDA and CDR2 as SQIVND (reference sequence). The CDR3 consists of 16 residues. The full variable domain, completed using reference TRBV19 and TRBJ1-1, is DGGITQSPKYLFRKEGQNVTLSCEQNLNHDAMYWYRQDPGQGLRLIYYSQIVNDFQKGDIAEGYSVSREKKESFPLTVTSAQKNPTAFYLCASSIYGEGSRTEAFFGQGTRLTVV.

This chain uses TRBV28 with TRBJ2-7; 8 positions match TRBD1. The CDR3 sequence is 16 residues long. J gave up 0 bases and V 3 bases, and 7 bases lay outside the gene matches. CDR1 is MDHEN and CDR2 is SYDVKM in the germline V gene. CDR3: CASSLRTGWFSYEQYF. In nucleotides, the CDR3 is TGTGCCAGCAGTTTGCGGACAGGGTGGTTCTCCTACGAGCAGTACTTC.

CDR3 coding DNA: TGCGCCAGCAGTACTTGGATCGATCCGGACAGGGTTGGCAATGAGCAGTTCTTC. Its translation is CASSTWIDPDRVGNEQFF. The chain joins TRBV10-1 to TRBJ2-1; 8 bases are shared with TRBD1. CDR1 is WNHNN and CDR2 is SYGVQD in the germline V gene (reference sequence). There are 18 residues in the CDR3. The trim removed 5 bases at V and 6 bases at J, leaving 18 bases unmatched.

The genes are TRBV7-8 and TRBJ1-2; D unclear. CDR1 and CDR2 from the germline V gene are SGHVS and FQNEAQ. The V and J ends lost 0 bases and 2 bases respectively, with 7 bases between them. The CDR3 contains 14 residues. The CDR3 region has the DNA TGTGCCAGCAGCTTAGCCACAGAGAACTATGGCTACACCTTC. Protein product: CASSLATENYGYTF.

The chain joins TRBV27 to TRBJ2-7, with a tentative D call TRBD1 (5 bases). Trimming cost V 0 bases and J 3 bases, with 15 bases left between them. Germline CDR1 reads MNHEY; CDR2 reads SMNVEV (reference sequence). The CDR3 spans 16 residues. The CDR3 spells CASSLSGPTENYEQYF. CDR3 bases: TGTGCCAGCAGTTTATCGGGGCCCACCGAAAACTACGAGCAGTACTTC.

J is TRBJ1-4 and V is TRBV9, with 10 bases aligning to TRBD1. CDR1 and CDR2 (germline): SGDLS, YYNGEE. The CDR3 extends over 15 amino acids. Trimming removed 3 bases from V and 5 bases from J; junction bases left unmatched: 4. Here the CDR3 reads CASSGQGAQNEKLFF. DNA of the CDR3: TGTGCCAGCAGCGGACAGGGGGCGCAAAATGAAAAACTGTTTTTT.